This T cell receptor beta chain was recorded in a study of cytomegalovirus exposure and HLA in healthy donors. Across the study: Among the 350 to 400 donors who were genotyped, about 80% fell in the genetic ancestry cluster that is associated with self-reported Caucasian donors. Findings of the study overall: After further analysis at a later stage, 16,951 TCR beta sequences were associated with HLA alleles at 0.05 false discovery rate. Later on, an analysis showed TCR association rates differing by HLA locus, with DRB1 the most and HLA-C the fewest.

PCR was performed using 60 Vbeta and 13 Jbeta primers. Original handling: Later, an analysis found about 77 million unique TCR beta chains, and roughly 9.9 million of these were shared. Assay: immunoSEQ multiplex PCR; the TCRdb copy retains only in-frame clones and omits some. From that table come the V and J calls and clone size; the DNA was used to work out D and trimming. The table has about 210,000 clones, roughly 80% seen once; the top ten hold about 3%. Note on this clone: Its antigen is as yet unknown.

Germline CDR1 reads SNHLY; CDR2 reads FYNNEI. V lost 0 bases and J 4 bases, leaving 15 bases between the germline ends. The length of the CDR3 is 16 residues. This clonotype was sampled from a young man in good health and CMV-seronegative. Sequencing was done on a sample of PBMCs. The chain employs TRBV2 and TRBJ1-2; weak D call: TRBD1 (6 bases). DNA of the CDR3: TGTGCCAGCAGTGAAGCGCGGGGGGGGCCGACCTATGGCTACACCTTC. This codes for CASSEARGGPTYGYTF.